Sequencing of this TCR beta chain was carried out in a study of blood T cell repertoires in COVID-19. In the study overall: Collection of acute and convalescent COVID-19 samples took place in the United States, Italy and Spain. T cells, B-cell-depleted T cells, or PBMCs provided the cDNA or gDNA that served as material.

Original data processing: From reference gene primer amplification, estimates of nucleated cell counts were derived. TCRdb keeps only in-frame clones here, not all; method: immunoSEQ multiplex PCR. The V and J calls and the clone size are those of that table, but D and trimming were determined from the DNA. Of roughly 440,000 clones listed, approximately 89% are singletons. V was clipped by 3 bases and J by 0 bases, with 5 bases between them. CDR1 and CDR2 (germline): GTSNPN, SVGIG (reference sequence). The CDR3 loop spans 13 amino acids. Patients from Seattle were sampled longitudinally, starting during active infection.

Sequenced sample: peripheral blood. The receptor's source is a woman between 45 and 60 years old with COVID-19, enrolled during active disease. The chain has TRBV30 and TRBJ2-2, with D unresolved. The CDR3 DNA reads TGTGCCTGGAGGCGTCCGAACACCGGGGAGCTGTTTTTT. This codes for CAWRRPNTGELFF.